These 10 T cell receptor beta chains share one sample of origin, sequenced in a study of T cell repertoires in cytomegalovirus infection. TCRdb reprocessed the reads via MiXCR and lists one record per CDR3 protein. The sample lists about 130,000 distinct CDR3 sequences, 20% to 30% occurring once. No antigen has been identified for these receptors. The sequenced sample consisted of PBMCs, sequenced either directly or after in vitro stimulation (not recorded which). All receptors come from a human donor in good health (CMV status not recorded). Some clones in this sample may be carry-over from other donors' samples.

This clonotype was seen more than once but under ten times. The chain uses TRBV12-3 or TRBV12-4 and TRBJ1-2, with D perhaps matching TRBD1 (5 bases). This CDR3 has 12 amino acids. Trimming left V 6 bases short and J 5 bases short, with 10 bases between. CDR3 sequence reads: CASSQDMYGYTF. CDR3 nucleotides: TGTGCCAGCAGCCAGGACATGTATGGCTACACCTTC.

The table lists this clonotype with a few counts. V gene TRBV20-1 combines with J gene TRBJ2-1; TRBD2 agrees at 9 bases. J gave up 8 bases and V 6 bases, and 14 bases lay outside the gene matches. In germline, CDR1 is DFQATT, CDR2 SNEGSKA (reference sequence). CDR3 size: 15 residues. Here the CDR3 DNA reads TGCAGTGCCCCCCCGGCGGCGGGAGGGCCATATGAGCAGTTCTTC. This translates into CSAPPAAGGPYEQFF.

This chain joins TRBV7-9 and TRBJ2-3; TRBD2 agrees at 10 bases. CDR1 and CDR2 (germline): SEHNR, FQNEAQ (reference sequence). The CDR3 loop spans 15 amino acids. Unmatched junction bases numbered 4, after V lost 6 bases and J lost 1 base. The CDR3 sequence: CASRYGTSGTDTQYF. In DNA form, the CDR3 reads TGTGCCAGCAGGTACGGGACTAGCGGCACAGATACGCAGTATTTT.

This clonotype was detected ten times or more. The chain has TRBV7-6 and TRBJ1-5; the D gene is possibly TRBD1 (5 bases). Trimming removed 5 bases from V and 9 bases from J, with 17 bases in between. The CDR3 totals 14 residues. Germline V gives CDR1 SGHVS, CDR2 FNYEAQ. CDR3 protein: CASSRDGEEGPQHF. DNA of the CDR3: TGTGCCAGCAGCAGGGACGGGGAGGAAGGGCCCCAGCATTTT.

In DNA, the CDR3 is TGCAGTGCTAGAGGCCGTGTCCAGAGAGCTTTCTTT. Translation gives CSARGRVQRAFF. V and J are TRBV20-1 and TRBJ1-1, with D unclear. The CDR3 loop spans 12 amino acids. The germline gives CDR1 DFQATT, CDR2 SNEGSKA (reference sequence). The V end was cut by 1 base, the J end by 10 bases, with 13 bases between.

In its sample, this clonotype was seen a few times. The rearrangement links TRBV7-2 to TRBJ2-7; 9 bases agree with TRBD1. Germline values: CDR1 SGHTA, CDR2 FQGNSA. This CDR3 has 14 residues. The J segment lost 7 bases and the V segment lost 4 bases, leaving 8 bases of the junction unmatched. The CDR3 DNA is TGTGCCAGCAGCTCACAGGGGGCGGGCCCGGAGCAGTACTTC. This encodes CASSSQGAGPEQYF.

This clonotype was seen many times. J is TRBJ2-3 and V is TRBV11-2, with 9 bases identical to TRBD2. The CDR3 extends over 18 amino acids. Germline CDR1 is SGHAT and CDR2 is FQNNGV. J gave up 4 bases and V 4 bases, and 15 bases lay outside the gene matches. Here the CDR3 DNA reads TGTGCCAGCAGCTATAGGTCTAGCGGGAACCTCAGGGCAGATACGCAGTATTTT. It yields the protein CASSYRSSGNLRADTQYF.

This clonotype was counted many times. The V call is TRBV10-3, the J call TRBJ1-6, with D tentatively TRBD1 (6 bases). In germline, CDR1 is ENHRY, CDR2 SYGVKD. V was clipped by 3 bases and J by 5 bases, with 17 bases between them. This CDR3 has 17 amino acids. CDR3: CAISESDSRSDNSPLHF. CDR3 sequence (DNA): TGTGCCATCAGTGAATCGGACAGTAGGAGCGATAATTCACCCCTCCACTTT.

This chain joins TRBV20-1 and TRBJ1-5, with no clear D. This CDR3 region has 14 residues. CDR1 is DFQATT, CDR2 SNEGSKA, per germline (reference sequence). Between the trimmed V and J ends, which lost 1 base and 7 bases, there was a span of 14 bases. The CDR3 is CSARVPRPNQPQHF. CDR3 DNA: TGCAGTGCTAGAGTTCCTCGGCCGAACCAGCCCCAGCATTTT.

This clonotype showed up just a few times. The chain couples TRBV2 to TRBJ2-7; no reliable D call. Germline values: CDR1 SNHLY, CDR2 FYNNEI. Trimming left V 7 bases short and J 0 bases short, with 10 bases between. The CDR3 is made up of 13 amino acids. For the CDR3, the DNA is TGTGCCAGCATAATGGCCGCCTCCTACGAGCAGTACTTC. Amino acids: CASIMAASYEQYF.